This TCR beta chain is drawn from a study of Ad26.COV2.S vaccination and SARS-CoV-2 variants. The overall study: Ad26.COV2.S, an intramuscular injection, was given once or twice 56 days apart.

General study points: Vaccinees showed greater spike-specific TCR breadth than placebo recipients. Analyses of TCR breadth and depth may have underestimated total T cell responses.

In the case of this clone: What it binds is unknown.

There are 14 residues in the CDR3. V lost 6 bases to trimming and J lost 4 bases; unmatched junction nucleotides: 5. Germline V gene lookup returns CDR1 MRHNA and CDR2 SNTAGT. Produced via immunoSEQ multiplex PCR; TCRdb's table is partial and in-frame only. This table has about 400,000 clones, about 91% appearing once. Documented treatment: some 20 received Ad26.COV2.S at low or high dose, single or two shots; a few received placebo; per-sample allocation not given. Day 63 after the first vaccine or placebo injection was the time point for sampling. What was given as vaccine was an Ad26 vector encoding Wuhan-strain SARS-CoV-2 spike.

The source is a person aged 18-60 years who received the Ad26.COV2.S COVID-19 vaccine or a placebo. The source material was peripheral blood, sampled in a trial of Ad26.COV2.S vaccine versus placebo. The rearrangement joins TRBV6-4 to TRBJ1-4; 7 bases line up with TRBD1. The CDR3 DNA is TGTGCCAGCAGAGGGACAGACTTTAATGAAAAACTGTTTTTT. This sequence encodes CASRGTDFNEKLFF.